One and the same sample provided the 25 T cell receptor beta chains below, sequenced in a study of T cells in tumors after PD-1 blockade. Repertoires were generated with immunoSEQ multiplex PCR, while TCRdb's copy carries only in-frame clones and drops some. The table shows about 33,000 clones, with 78% occurring only once. The source material was PBMCs, sampled before anti-PD-1 treatment. These receptors were obtained from a human donor with basal cell carcinoma.

The chain recombines TRBV5-5 with TRBJ2-1; no clear D. The germline V and J ends were trimmed by 2 bases and 7 bases, with 13 bases remaining between them. The CDR3 sequence is 14 residues long. Germline CDR1 reads SGHKS; CDR2 reads YYEKEE (reference sequence). CDR3 sequence (DNA): TGTGCCAGCAGCTTCGGTCGCTCCGGGAATGAGCAGTTCTTC. Translation: CASSFGRSGNEQFF.

The V call is TRBV7-9, the J call TRBJ2-5, with D perhaps TRBD1 (5 bases). Germline CDR1 reads SEHNR; CDR2 reads FQNEAQ (reference sequence). This CDR3 region has 12 residues. Trimming left V 6 bases short and J 7 bases short, with 12 bases between. CDR3 DNA: TGTGCCAGCAGTACAATTCAGGGGACCCAGTACTTC. Translating gives CASSTIQGTQYF.

V gene TRBV6-5 combines with J gene TRBJ1-2; 10 bases align to TRBD1. The CDR3 sequence is 15 residues long. V lost 4 bases and J lost 4; bases outside the gene matches: 6. Germline lookup yields CDR1 MNHEY and CDR2 SVGAGI. CDR3 nucleotide sequence: TGTGCCAGCAGTTCCCCGGGACAGGGGAGCTATGGCTACACCTTC. Amino acids: CASSSPGQGSYGYTF.

The chain joins TRBV27 to TRBJ2-1; tentatively, D is TRBD2 (6 bases). Trimming removed 10 bases at V and 6 bases at J, with 19 bases between. CDR1 and CDR2 (germline): MNHEY, SMNVEV (reference sequence). This CDR3 contains 14 residues. CDR3 sequence reads: CATAREVLTNEQFF. CDR3 coding DNA: TGTGCCACCGCGAGGGAGGTTCTTACCAATGAGCAGTTCTTC.

The table lists this clone with many counts. CDR3 in amino acids: CASRQPGDYGYTF. In DNA form, the CDR3 reads TGTGCCAGCAGGCAACCGGGAGACTATGGCTACACCTTC. V gene TRBV11-1 combines with J gene TRBJ1-2; D call uncertain. This CDR3 has 13 residues. The V gene lost 6 bases and the J gene lost 3 bases, with 11 bases spanning the gap. Germline V gene lookup returns CDR1 SGHAT and CDR2 FQDESV (reference sequence).

The V and J genes are TRBV7-3 and TRBJ2-6; the D call may be TRBD1 or TRBD2 (5 bases each). The length of the CDR3 is 16 residues. V lost 5 bases to trimming and J lost 0 bases, with 11 bases between them. Germline V gene data show CDR1 as SGHTA and CDR2 as FQGTGA. The CDR3 nucleotides are TGTGCCAGCAGCGACCGTGGGGGCTCTGGGGCCAACGTCCTGACTTTC. Its translation: CASSDRGGSGANVLTF. The complete variable domain, with remaining parts taken from reference TRBV7-3 and TRBJ2-6, reads GAGVSQTPSNKVTEKGKYVELRCDPISGHTALYWYRQSLGQGPEFLIYFQGTGAADDSGLPNDRFFAVRPEGSVSTLKIQRTERGDSAVYLCASSDRGGSGANVLTFGAGSRLTVL.

This rearrangement joins TRBV2 to TRBJ2-5; 10 nucleotides line up with TRBD1. This CDR3 has 13 residues. Germline CDR1 is SNHLY and CDR2 is FYNNEI. Trimming at V came to 7 bases and at J to 4 bases, leaving 3 bases not matched to a gene. CDR3 DNA sequence: TGTGCCAGCACCGGGACAGGGGTAGAGACCCAGTACTTC. This translates into CASTGTGVETQYF. Based on the CDR3 plus reference TRBV2 and TRBJ2-5, the full variable domain is EPEVTQTPSHQVTQMGQEVILRCVPISNHLYFYWYRQILGQKVEFLVSFYNNEISEKSEIFDDQFSVERPDGSNFTLKIRSTKLEDSAMYFCASTGTGVETQYFGPGTRLLVL.

The chain links TRBV6-1 to TRBJ1-6; D gene uncertain. V was pared by 1 base and J by 5 bases, with 9 bases between. There are 15 residues in the CDR3. CDR1 MNHNS and CDR2 SASEGT come from the germline V gene. CDR3 in DNA: TGTGCCAGCAGTGAAGGGACCTTGGATAATTCACCCCTCCACTTT. The encoded protein is CASSEGTLDNSPLHF.

This rearrangement joins TRBV6-5 to TRBJ2-7; unclear D gene. The V and J ends lost 8 bases and 1 base respectively, with 15 bases between them. The germline gives CDR1 MNHEY, CDR2 SVGAGI. This CDR3 contains 14 residues. CDR3 loop: CASHFGDGSYEQYF. For the CDR3, the DNA is TGTGCCAGCCACTTCGGAGACGGTTCCTACGAGCAGTACTTC.

The CDR3 sequence is CAWSLPWSYNEQFF. The CDR3 bases are TGTGCCTGGAGCCTCCCTTGGTCCTACAATGAGCAGTTCTTC. The chain couples TRBV30 to TRBJ2-1, with no clear D. With 3 bases removed from V and 1 base from J, the gap between germline ends came to 10 bases. The germline CDR1 and CDR2 sequences are GTSNPN and SVGIG (reference sequence). The CDR3 loop spans 14 amino acids. Based on the CDR3 plus reference TRBV30 and TRBJ2-1, the full variable domain is SQTIHQWPATLVQPVGSPLSLECTVEGTSNPNLYWYRQAAGRGLQLLFYSVGIGQISSEVPQNLSASRPQDRQFILSSKKLLLSDSGFYLCAWSLPWSYNEQFFGPGTRLTVL.

The V call is TRBV5-6, the J call TRBJ2-7, with D perhaps matching TRBD1 (6 bases). Germline-derived CDR1 and CDR2 are SGHDT and YYEEEE. The CDR3 is 15 residues long. The V end lost 6 bases, the J end lost 3 bases, and 19 bases lay between the germline ends. CDR3 nucleotides: TGTGCCAGCACCAAGACAGGCGTTTCTATCTACGAGCAGTACTTC. Protein sequence: CASTKTGVSIYEQYF. The full variable domain, rest sourced from reference TRBV5-6 and TRBJ2-7, is DAGVTQSPTHLIKTRGQQVTLRCSPKSGHDTVSWYQQALGQGPQFIFQYYEEEERQRGNFPDRFSGHQFPNYSSELNVNALLLGDSALYLCASTKTGVSIYEQYFGPGTRLTVT.

This clone showed up just a few times. This sequence joins TRBV2 and TRBJ2-3, with 10 bases fitting TRBD1. The ends lost 8 bases at V and 4 bases at J; junction bases unmatched: 6. The CDR3 loop spans 14 amino acids. The germline gives CDR1 SNHLY, CDR2 FYNNEI. The CDR3 spells CASSETGGADTQYF. The CDR3 nucleotides are TGTGCCAGCTCAGAGACAGGGGGCGCAGATACGCAGTATTTT.

The J gene is TRBJ1-6, the V gene TRBV6-6, with 10 bases that match TRBD1. The CDR3 has 11 residues. Germline CDR1 is MNHNY and CDR2 is SVGAGI (reference sequence). Trimming took 7 bases from V and 17 from J; bases not matched to a gene: 5. CDR3 protein: CASNSGQGVHF. CDR3 sequence (DNA): TGTGCCAGCAATAGTGGACAGGGGGTCCACTTT.

The chain carries TRBV28 and TRBJ1-1; 7 positions match TRBD1. V lost 7 bases, J lost 1 base, and 3 bases stayed unmatched. Germline CDR1 is MDHEN and CDR2 is SYDVKM. The CDR3 has 13 residues. This chain's CDR3 is CASTWTGNTEAFF. The CDR3 DNA reads TGTGCCAGCACATGGACAGGGAACACTGAAGCTTTCTTT. Full variable domain (rest looked up from reference TRBV28 and TRBJ1-1): DVKVTQSSRYLVKRTGEKVFLECVQDMDHENMFWYRQDPGLGLRLIYFSYDVKMKEKGDIPEGYSVSREKKERFSLILESASTNQTSMYLCASTWTGNTEAFFGQGTRLTVV.

CDR3 protein: CACRRIWNTEAFF. The CDR3 DNA reads as TGTGCCTGTAGACGAATTTGGAACACTGAAGCTTTCTTT. V usage is TRBV6-6 and J usage is TRBJ1-1, with D unresolved. V shed 11 bases and J shed 1 base, with 14 bases lying between them. Germline-derived CDR1 and CDR2 are MNHNY and SVGAGI (reference sequence). This CDR3 region has 13 residues.

This chain joins TRBV6-5 and TRBJ2-7; TRBD2 matches 8 bases. The CDR3 has 15 amino acids. Germline CDR1 is MNHEY and CDR2 is SVGAGI. V lost 5 bases and J lost 2; bases outside the gene matches: 8. The CDR3 DNA sequence: TGTGCCAGCAGTCCCTATAGTAGCGGGACCTACGAGCAGTACTTC. It yields the protein CASSPYSSGTYEQYF.

CDR3: CAWGDRFSNYGYTF. CDR3 coding DNA: TGTGCCTGGGGGGACAGGTTCTCTAACTATGGCTACACCTTC. The V gene is TRBV30, the J gene TRBJ1-2; 8 bases map to TRBD1. The trim removed 5 bases at V and 0 bases at J, leaving 5 bases unmatched. CDR1 is GTSNPN and CDR2 is SVGIG in the germline V gene (reference sequence). The CDR3 totals 14 residues.

The J gene is TRBJ1-1, the V gene TRBV7-9; 8 bases line up with TRBD1. V gave up 5 bases and J gave up 8 bases; unmatched junction bases: 13. The CDR3 is made up of 15 amino acids. The germline CDR1 and CDR2 sequences are SEHNR and FQNEAQ (reference sequence). The CDR3 DNA follows: TGTGCCAGCAGCCCCACTCAGGGGGCGAGGGGAGAAGCTTTCTTT. It translates to CASSPTQGARGEAFF.

J is TRBJ2-7 and V is TRBV16; possibly TRBD1 for D (5 bases). The CDR3 loop spans 11 amino acids. CDR1 is KGHSY, CDR2 FQNENV, per germline. V lost 4 bases to trimming and J lost 6 bases, with 7 bases between them. CDR3 in amino acids: CASSLQGEQYF. In DNA, the CDR3 is TGTGCCAGCAGCCTCCAGGGCGAGCAGTACTTC.

The rearrangement uses TRBV7-6 and TRBJ2-3; 9 bases match TRBD2. CDR1 is SGHVS and CDR2 is FNYEAQ in the germline V gene. The junction had 13 bases not matched to a gene; V was cut back by 11 bases and J by 10 bases. The CDR3 loop spans 13 amino acids. The CDR3 loop reads CAVGAVAGAAQYF. CDR3 sequence (DNA): TGTGCCGTAGGAGCTGTAGCGGGAGCGGCGCAGTATTTT.

This chain uses TRBV12-5 with TRBJ2-1; 7 nucleotides match TRBD2. Per germline, CDR1 LGHNT and CDR2 FRNRAP. The CDR3 covers 15 residues. Trimming cost V 2 bases and J 5 bases; bases outside gene matches: 6. CDR3 sequence (DNA): TGTGCTAGTGGTTTGAGAGCGGGGTCCGACAATGAGCAGTTCTTC. Its protein is CASGLRAGSDNEQFF.

The gene calls are TRBV27 and TRBJ2-2; TRBD2 might be the D (5 bases). This CDR3 spans 14 amino acids. Trimming shortened V by 4 bases and J by 7 bases, and 13 bases separated the two germline ends. Germline CDR1 is MNHEY and CDR2 is SMNVEV (reference sequence). CDR3 sequence reads: CASSWTGKGGELFF. The DNA of the CDR3 is TGTGCCAGCAGTTGGACGGGGAAGGGCGGGGAGCTGTTTTTT.

J is TRBJ1-1 and V is TRBV24-1; D gene ambiguous. This CDR3 has 13 amino acids. V gave up 1 base and J gave up 5 bases, with 7 bases separating them. The germline V gene has CDR1 KGHDR and CDR2 SFDVKD. The CDR3 sequence: CATSDFSGTEAFF. DNA for the CDR3: TGTGCCACCAGTGATTTTTCGGGGACTGAAGCTTTCTTT.

This sequence joins TRBV12-3 or TRBV12-4 and TRBJ2-7; TRBD1 is a possible D gene (5 bases). The CDR3 extends over 12 amino acids. Trimming cost V 3 bases and J 6 bases, with 9 bases left between them. CDR3: CASSFQGPEQYF. In DNA, the CDR3 is TGTGCCAGCAGTTTTCAGGGCCCCGAGCAGTACTTC.

A remark on this clone: The same CDR3 can be traced to other DNA sequences in this sample. The chain links TRBV7-3 to TRBJ1-1, with D possibly matching TRBD1 (5 bases). The CDR3 sequence is 13 residues long. V lost 5 bases and J lost 7, with 14 bases in between. The germline gives CDR1 SGHTA, CDR2 FQGTGA. The CDR3 region has the DNA TGTGCCAGCAGCCTAATAAGGGACGGTGAAGCTTTCTTT. This sequence encodes CASSLIRDGEAFF. Full variable domain (rest looked up from reference TRBV7-3 and TRBJ1-1): GAGVSQTPSNKVTEKGKYVELRCDPISGHTALYWYRQSLGQGPEFLIYFQGTGAADDSGLPNDRFFAVRPEGSVSTLKIQRTERGDSAVYLCASSLIRDGEAFFGQGTRLTVV.